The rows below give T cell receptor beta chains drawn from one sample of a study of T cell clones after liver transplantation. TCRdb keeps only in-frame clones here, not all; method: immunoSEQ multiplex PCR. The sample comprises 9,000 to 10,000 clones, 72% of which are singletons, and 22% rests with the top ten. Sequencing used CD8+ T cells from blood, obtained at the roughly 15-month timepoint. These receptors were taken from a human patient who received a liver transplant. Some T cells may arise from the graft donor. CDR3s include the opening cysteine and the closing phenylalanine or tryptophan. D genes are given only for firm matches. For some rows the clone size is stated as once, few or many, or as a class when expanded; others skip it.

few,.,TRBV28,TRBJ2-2,TGTGCCAGCAGTTTACGGGATACGAACACCGGGGAGCTGTTTTTT,CASSLRDTNTGELFF
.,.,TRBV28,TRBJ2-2,TGTGCCAGCAGTTCCCCCCAACGGACGAACACCGGGGAGCTGTTTTTT,CASSSPQRTNTGELFF
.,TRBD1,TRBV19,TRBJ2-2,TGTGCCAGTAGTACCCCCTCGGGACAGAGGACCGGGGAGCTGTTTTTT,CASSTPSGQRTGELFF
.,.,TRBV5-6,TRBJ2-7,TGTGCCAGCAGCTTGATGCGGGTCTACGAGCAGTACTTC,CASSLMRVYEQYF
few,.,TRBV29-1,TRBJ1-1,TGCAGCATATGGGACGGTGAAGCTTTCTTT,CSIWDGEAFF
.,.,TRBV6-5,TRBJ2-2,TGTGCCAGCAGCCCATCGGGCCCCAACACCGGGGAGCTGTTTTTT,CASSPSGPNTGELFF
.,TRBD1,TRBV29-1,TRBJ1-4,TGCAGCGTTGAAGATACGGGGACAGGGACTAATGAAAAACTGTTTTTT,CSVEDTGTGTNEKLFF
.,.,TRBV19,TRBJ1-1,TGTGCCAGTAGTATCGTCACTGAAGCTTTCTTT,CASSIVTEAFF
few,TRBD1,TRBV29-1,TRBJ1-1,TGCAGCGTTGTATCCAGGGGGGACACTGAAGCTTTCTTT,CSVVSRGDTEAFF
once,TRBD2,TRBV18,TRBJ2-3,TGTGCCAGCTCGCCGACTAGCGGGCAGGGCACAGATACGCAGTATTTT,CASSPTSGQGTDTQYF
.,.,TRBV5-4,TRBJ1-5,TGTGCCAGCAGCTTGGGGGCAGAGAGCAATCAGCCCCAGCATTTT,CASSLGAESNQPQHF
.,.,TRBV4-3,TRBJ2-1,TGCGCCAGCAGCCAAGATGCAGATGAGCAGTTCTTC,CASSQDADEQFF
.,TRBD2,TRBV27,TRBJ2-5,TGTGCCAGCAGTCTCCATAGGACTAGTGGGGGGACGGAGACCCAGTACTTC,CASSLHRTSGGTETQYF
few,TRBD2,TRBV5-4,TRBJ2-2,TGTGCCAGCAGTATAACTAGCGGGTTCACCGGGGAGCTGTTTTTT,CASSITSGFTGELFF
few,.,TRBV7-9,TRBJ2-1,TGTGCCAGCAGCTCTATACTAAACAATGAGCAGTTCTTC,CASSSILNNEQFF
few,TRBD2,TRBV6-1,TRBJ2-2,TGTGCCAGCAGACTAGCGGGAGACACCGGGGAGCTGTTTTTT,CASRLAGDTGELFF
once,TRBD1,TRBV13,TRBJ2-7,TGTGCCAGCAGGCAACAGGGGGCGGGCTCCTACGAGCAGTACTTC,CASRQQGAGSYEQYF
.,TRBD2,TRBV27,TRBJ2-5,TGTGCCAGCAGTGCACATACTAGCGGGGGGGAGACCCAGTACTTC,CASSAHTSGGETQYF
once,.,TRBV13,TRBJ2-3,TGTGCCAGCAGCTTAGTCGGGAGCTCAGATACGCAGTATTTT,CASSLVGSSDTQYF
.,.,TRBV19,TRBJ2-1,TGTGCCAGTAGTCCCCAACAGGGGGGGGTAGCTGGCAATGAGCAGTTCTTC,CASSPQQGGVAGNEQFF
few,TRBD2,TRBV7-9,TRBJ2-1,TGTGCCAGCAGCTCGGTAGCGGGGGCGAATGAGCAGTTCTTC,CASSSVAGANEQFF
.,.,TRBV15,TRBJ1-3,TGTGCCACCAGCAGAGATCTGGCCGCAAGCTCTGGAAACACCATATATTTT,CATSRDLAASSGNTIYF
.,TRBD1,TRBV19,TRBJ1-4,TGTGCCAGTAGTCCGGGGACAGCAACTAATGAAAAACTGTTTTTT,CASSPGTATNEKLFF
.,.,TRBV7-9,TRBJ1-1,TGTGCCAGCAGCCCCAGGGTAGTAGTCACTGAAGCTTTCTTT,CASSPRVVVTEAFF
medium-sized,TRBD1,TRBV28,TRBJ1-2,TGTGCCAGCAGAGACACAGGGGGCGCACCTGGCTACACCTTC,CASRDTGGAPGYTF
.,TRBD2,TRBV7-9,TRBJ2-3,TGTGCCAGCAGCCTCCCGACTAGCGGGGGCACGGGGGGGGCAGATACGCAGTATTTT,CASSLPTSGGTGGADTQYF
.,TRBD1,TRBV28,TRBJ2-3,TGTGCCAGCAGTTCATGGGTACTAGGACAGGGGAGTTCAAGGGGGGATACGCAGTATTTT,CASSSWVLGQGSSRGDTQYF
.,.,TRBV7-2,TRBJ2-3,TGTGCCAGCAGCTCCTCGGGACCAGATACGCAGTATTTT,CASSSSGPDTQYF
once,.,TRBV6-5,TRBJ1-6,TGTGCCAGCAGTTACCGTAATTCACCCCTCCACTTT,CASSYRNSPLHF
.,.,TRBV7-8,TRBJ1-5,TGTGCCAGCAGCGTAAATATACATAGCAATCAGCCCCAGCATTTT,CASSVNIHSNQPQHF
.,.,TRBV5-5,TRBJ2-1,TGTGCCAGCAGCTTGAGGAGACTCTCCCCTTACAATGAGCAGTTCTTC,CASSLRRLSPYNEQFF
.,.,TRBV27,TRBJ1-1,TGTGCCAGCAGTTTAGGTGGGGCAAACACTGAAGCTTTCTTT,CASSLGGANTEAFF
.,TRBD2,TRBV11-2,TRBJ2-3,TGTGCCAGCAGCTTATTTCAATGGCGGGGGGGTTACACAGATACGCAGTATTTT,CASSLFQWRGGYTDTQYF
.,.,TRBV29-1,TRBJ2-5,TGCAGCGTTGACTACAGTCAAGAGACCCAGTACTTC,CSVDYSQETQYF
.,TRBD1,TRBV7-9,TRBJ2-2,TGTGCCAGCAGCCTCGGACAGGGGAGCACCGGGGAGCTGTTTTTT,CASSLGQGSTGELFF
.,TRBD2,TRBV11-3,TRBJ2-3,TGTGCCAGCAGCCCCTACCGAGGACTAGCGGGAGACTCAGATACGCAGTATTTT,CASSPYRGLAGDSDTQYF